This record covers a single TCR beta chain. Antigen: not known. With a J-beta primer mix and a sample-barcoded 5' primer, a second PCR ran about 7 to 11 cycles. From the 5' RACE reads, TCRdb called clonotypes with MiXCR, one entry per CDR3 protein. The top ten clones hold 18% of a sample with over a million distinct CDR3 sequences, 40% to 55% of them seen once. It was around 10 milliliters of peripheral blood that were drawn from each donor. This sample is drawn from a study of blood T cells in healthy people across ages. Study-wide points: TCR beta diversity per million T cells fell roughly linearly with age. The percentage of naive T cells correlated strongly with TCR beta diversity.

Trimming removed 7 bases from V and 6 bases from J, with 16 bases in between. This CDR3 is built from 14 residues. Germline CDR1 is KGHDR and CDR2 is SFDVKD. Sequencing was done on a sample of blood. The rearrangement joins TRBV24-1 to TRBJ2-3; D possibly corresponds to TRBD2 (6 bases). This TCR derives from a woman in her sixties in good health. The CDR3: CATREPGAEDTQYF. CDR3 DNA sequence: TGTGCCACCAGGGAGCCGGGAGCCGAGGATACGCAGTATTTT.